These 28 T cell receptor beta chains came from one sample sequenced in a study of cytomegalovirus exposure and HLA in healthy donors. PCR used 60 Vbeta primers and 13 Jbeta primers. Profiling relied on immunoSEQ multiplex PCR, and the TCRdb table lists in-frame clones only, not all of them. This table holds 150,000 to 200,000 clones, approximately 70% found once. Sequenced input: PBMCs. The source is a young man in good health and CMV-seropositive.

V is TRBV2 and J is TRBJ1-5; D ambiguous. V was clipped by 4 bases and J by 0 bases, with 7 bases between them. Germline V lookup: CDR1 SNHLY, CDR2 FYNNEI. The CDR3 is 14 amino acids. DNA of the CDR3: TGTGCCAGCAGTGCGGGTGATAGCAATCAGCCCCAGCATTTT. This encodes CASSAGDSNQPQHF.

The V call is TRBV7-6, the J call TRBJ2-1; 10 nucleotides align to TRBD2. There are 16 residues in the CDR3. After removal of 2 bases from V and 5 bases from J, the junction contained 6 bases not matched to a gene. Germline V gene data show CDR1 as SGHVS and CDR2 as FNYEAQ. The CDR3 bases are TGTGCCAGCAGCTTAAAGCGGGAGGGAGGGGACAATGAGCAGTTCTTC. Its translation: CASSLKREGGDNEQFF.

This clone was recorded only once. V is TRBV6-1 and J is TRBJ1-3; 8 nucleotides line up with TRBD1. The V gene end was trimmed by 6 bases and the J gene end by 2 bases; junction bases not matched to a gene: 6. The CDR3 sequence is 15 residues long. Germline values: CDR1 MNHNS, CDR2 SASEGT. In DNA form, the CDR3 reads TGTGCCAGCAGCCCAGGGACAGGAGCTGGAAACACCATATATTTT. It encodes CASSPGTGAGNTIYF.

The chain recombines TRBV28 with TRBJ2-3; 9 nucleotides align to TRBD1. The J segment lost 5 bases and the V segment lost 5 bases, leaving 11 bases of the junction unmatched. CDR3 length: 16 amino acids. Germline lookup yields CDR1 MDHEN and CDR2 SYDVKM. The DNA for the CDR3 is TGTGCCAGCAGTCCGCCTGGACAGGGGATTAAAGATACGCAGTATTTT. It encodes CASSPPGQGIKDTQYF.

V and J are TRBV19 and TRBJ1-3; 7 nucleotides agree with TRBD1. V lost 6 bases and J lost 0; bases outside the gene matches: 5. The CDR3 runs 15 residues. The germline V gene has CDR1 LNHDA and CDR2 SQIVND (reference sequence). CDR3 protein: CASRKGQYSGNTIYF. The CDR3, as DNA: TGTGCCAGTAGGAAGGGACAGTACTCTGGAAACACCATATATTTT.

This clone has a handful of counts. The rearrangement uses TRBV29-1 and TRBJ2-4, with D tentatively TRBD2 (5 bases). V was trimmed by 3 bases and J by 6 bases, leaving 12 bases between them. The CDR3 extends over 13 amino acids. Germline loops: CDR1 SQVTM, CDR2 ANQGSEA. Here the CDR3 reads CSVEEPRGNIQYF. CDR3 coding DNA: TGCAGCGTTGAGGAGCCTCGGGGAAACATTCAGTACTTC.

The V and J genes are TRBV4-1 and TRBJ1-2; the match to TRBD1 covers 7 bases. This CDR3 spans 14 amino acids. Germline V gives CDR1 MGHRA, CDR2 YSYEKL. Trimming at V came to 5 bases and at J to 3 bases, leaving 6 bases not matched to a gene. CDR3 loop: CASSIQGGYYGYTF. Here the CDR3 DNA reads TGCGCCAGCAGCATCCAGGGGGGTTACTATGGCTACACCTTC.

The CDR3 DNA follows: TGTGCCTGGACGCCGAGGAACTATGGCTACACCTTC. As protein: CAWTPRNYGYTF. The rearrangement joins TRBV30 to TRBJ1-2; unclear D gene. CDR1 and CDR2 from the germline V gene are GTSNPN and SVGIG (reference sequence). The CDR3 contains 12 residues. V was trimmed by 4 bases and J by 2 bases, leaving 8 bases between them.

The chain employs TRBV4-1 and TRBJ1-3; D is undetermined. CDR3 length: 15 residues. The V gene lost 0 bases and the J gene lost 9 bases, with 15 bases spanning the gap. Germline CDR1 MGHRA, CDR2 YSYEKL. CDR3 region: CASSQDKIPTGTIYF. In DNA form, the CDR3 reads TGCGCCAGCAGCCAAGATAAAATCCCGACGGGCACCATATATTTT.

The chain links TRBV10-3 to TRBJ1-6, with TRBD1 identical over 9 bases. The CDR3 sequence is 15 residues long. V was clipped by 3 bases and J by 7 bases; unmatched bases: 4. Germline CDR1 ENHRY, CDR2 SYGVKD. The CDR3 sequence: CAISESTGGNSPLHF. CDR3 DNA: TGTGCCATCAGTGAATCGACAGGGGGAAATTCACCCCTCCACTTT.

The genes are TRBV5-4 and TRBJ2-5; 11 nucleotides agree with TRBD2. The CDR3 covers 16 residues. Germline V gives CDR1 SGHNT, CDR2 YYREEE (reference sequence). Germline trimming cut 4 bases from V and 5 bases from J; bases unmatched to any gene: 10. CDR3 in DNA: TGTGCCAGCAGCCCCCCTACTAGCGGGGGTGGGGAGACCCAGTACTTC. Residues: CASSPPTSGGGETQYF.

This clone came up a few times. The rearrangement uses TRBV28 and TRBJ2-7; weak D call: TRBD1 (5 bases). The CDR3 is made up of 16 amino acids. Per germline, CDR1 MDHEN and CDR2 SYDVKM. Trimming pared 5 bases from V and 8 bases from J, leaving 25 bases between. CDR3 nucleotides: TGTGCCAGCAGTCCCAGACAGTCTGGTATAGGTTATAAGCAGTACGTC. Protein product: CASSPRQSGIGYKQYV.

The chain couples TRBV28 to TRBJ1-2; D might be TRBD1 (6 bases). The germline V gene encodes CDR1 MDHEN and CDR2 SYDVKM. The CDR3 length is 17 residues. V lost 6 bases to trimming and J lost 4 bases, with 24 bases between them. Written as DNA, the CDR3 is TGTGCCAGCAGAAACCTACCCACCCCAGGGGTCCTCTATGGCTACACCTTC. It encodes CASRNLPTPGVLYGYTF.

The chain couples TRBV2 to TRBJ1-2; 7 bases are shared with TRBD1. Germline CDR1 and CDR2: SNHLY and FYNNEI. The CDR3 length is 13 residues. V gave up 4 bases and J gave up 6 bases; unmatched junction bases: 5. As DNA, the CDR3 is TGTGCCAGCAGTGCGGAGGGGGCGGATGGCTACACCTTC. Translated, it gives CASSAEGADGYTF.

The rearrangement joins TRBV19 to TRBJ1-5; possibly TRBD1 for D (5 bases). The germline gives CDR1 LNHDA, CDR2 SQIVND (reference sequence). The length of the CDR3 is 15 residues. V was clipped by 5 bases and J by 0 bases, with 11 bases between them. Here the CDR3 reads CASSPRDSSNQPQHF. DNA of the CDR3: TGTGCCAGTAGTCCTCGTGACAGTAGCAATCAGCCCCAGCATTTT.

V usage is TRBV27 and J usage is TRBJ1-5; weak D call: TRBD1 (5 bases). V shed 2 bases and J shed 2 bases, with 16 bases lying between them. Germline CDR1 and CDR2: MNHEY and SMNVEV (reference sequence). The length of the CDR3 is 17 residues. CDR3 residues: CASSLRGRPEGNQPQHF. Written as DNA, the CDR3 is TGTGCCAGCAGTTTAAGGGGCAGACCCGAGGGCAATCAGCCCCAGCATTTT.

The chain couples TRBV5-6 to TRBJ2-5, with TRBD1 matching 7 bases. The J segment lost 1 base and the V segment lost 4 bases, leaving 4 bases of the junction unmatched. In germline, CDR1 is SGHDT, CDR2 YYEEEE. This CDR3 contains 14 residues. DNA of the CDR3: TGTGCCAGCAGCCAGACAGGGTCCCAAGAGACCCAGTACTTC. Translated: CASSQTGSQETQYF.

The V gene is TRBV11-3, the J gene TRBJ1-2; D remains unclear. The CDR3 extends over 14 amino acids. Trimming cost V 3 bases and J 7 bases, with 15 bases left between them. Germline V gene data show CDR1 as SGHNT and CDR2 as YENEEA. For the CDR3, the DNA is TGTGCCAGCAGCTTCACCGGGGTAGGAGGTGGCTACACCTTC. Translation gives CASSFTGVGGGYTF. Complete variable domain (other parts from reference TRBV11-3 and TRBJ1-2): EAGVVQSPRYKIIEKKQPVAFWCNPISGHNTLYWYLQNLGQGPELLIRYENEEAVDDSQLPKDRFSAERLKGVDSTLKIQPAELGDSAVYLCASSFTGVGGGYTFGSGTRLTVV.

The chain joins TRBV25-1 to TRBJ1-6; tentatively, D is TRBD1 (5 bases). With 0 bases removed from V and 8 bases from J, the gap between germline ends came to 14 bases. Germline V gene data show CDR1 as MGHDK and CDR2 as SYGVNS. The CDR3 covers 16 residues. The CDR3 loop is CASSEYGGGGDSPLHF. Written as DNA, the CDR3 is TGTGCCAGCAGTGAATATGGGGGGGGAGGCGATTCACCCCTCCACTTT.

This clone was counted a few times. CDR3 coding DNA: TGTGCCAGCAGCTGGGACAGGGACACTGAAGCTTTCTTT. This encodes CASSWDRDTEAFF. This rearrangement joins TRBV11-3 to TRBJ1-1; 9 bases map to TRBD1. Trimming at V came to 4 bases and at J to 3 bases, leaving 0 bases not matched to a gene. Germline loops: CDR1 SGHNT, CDR2 YENEEA. The CDR3 consists of 13 residues.

The CDR3 sequence is CASSPRQGDYGYTF. CDR3 DNA: TGTGCCAGCAGTCCCAGACAGGGAGATTATGGCTACACCTTC. The chain combines TRBV27 with TRBJ1-2, with 7 bases that match TRBD1. The CDR3 totals 14 residues. After removal of 5 bases from V and 5 bases from J, the junction contained 8 bases not matched to a gene. Germline V lookup: CDR1 MNHEY, CDR2 SMNVEV (reference sequence).

In its sample, this clone was seen once. The sample holds other DNA sequences that translate to the same CDR3. The rearrangement joins TRBV19 to TRBJ1-1; D ambiguous. V was cut by 3 bases and J by 0 bases, with 8 bases left in between. The germline gives CDR1 LNHDA, CDR2 SQIVND (reference sequence). The CDR3 runs 14 residues. CDR3 amino acids: CASSMGGLNTEAFF. The DNA of the CDR3 is TGTGCCAGTAGTATGGGAGGGCTGAACACTGAAGCTTTCTTT.

The rearrangement links TRBV19 to TRBJ1-5; D ambiguous. Trimming shortened V by 4 bases and J by 7 bases, and 8 bases separated the two germline ends. From germline, CDR1 is LNHDA and CDR2 SQIVND (reference sequence). CDR3 size: 12 residues. In DNA, the CDR3 is TGTGCCAGTAGTACACTCCCCCAGCCCCAGCATTTT. This sequence encodes CASSTLPQPQHF.

This clone was counted a few times. The V call is TRBV14, the J call TRBJ2-3; a weak D match, TRBD2 (6 bases). Per the germline V gene, CDR1 is SGHDN and CDR2 is FVKESK. V was cut by 4 bases and J by 4 bases, with 12 bases left in between. This CDR3 contains 14 residues. The CDR3 loop is CASSRVGGSDTQYF. The CDR3 coding sequence is TGTGCCAGCAGCCGGGTCGGGGGTTCAGATACGCAGTATTTT.

CDR3 nucleotides: TGTGCCAGCACGACAGGGAACGCCTGGGGCTACACCTTC. It is translated as CASTTGNAWGYTF. This chain joins TRBV5-6 and TRBJ1-2, with 7 bases that match TRBD1. The CDR3 sequence is 13 residues long. CDR1 SGHDT and CDR2 YYEEEE come from the germline V gene. Germline trimming cut 6 bases from V and 8 bases from J; bases unmatched to any gene: 10. The whole variable domain, filled in from reference TRBV5-6 and TRBJ1-2, reads DAGVTQSPTHLIKTRGQQVTLRCSPKSGHDTVSWYQQALGQGPQFIFQYYEEEERQRGNFPDRFSGHQFPNYSSELNVNALLLGDSALYLCASTTGNAWGYTFGSGTRLTVV.

The V call is TRBV6-5, the J call TRBJ2-1, with TRBD2 matching over 8 bases. Trimming took 6 bases from V and 4 from J; bases not matched to a gene: 8. The CDR3 consists of 15 residues. CDR1 is MNHEY, CDR2 SVGAGI, per germline. The CDR3 coding sequence is TGTGCCAGCAGACCCTTGGCGGGAGGATACAATGAGCAGTTCTTC. It translates to CASRPLAGGYNEQFF.

CDR3 sequence reads: CASGVGQPDQPQHF. The CDR3 nucleotides read TGTGCCAGCGGTGTGGGACAGCCTGATCAGCCCCAGCATTTT. The chain couples TRBV6-5 to TRBJ1-5; TRBD1 agrees at 7 bases. The ends lost 8 bases at V and 5 bases at J; junction bases unmatched: 9. This CDR3 comprises 14 residues. Germline V gene sequence: CDR1 MNHEY, CDR2 SVGAGI.

The chain combines TRBV7-6 with TRBJ2-1; possible D gene TRBD2, 6 bases. The CDR3 has 14 residues. Germline V lookup: CDR1 SGHVS, CDR2 FNYEAQ. Trimming stripped 3 bases from V and 8 bases from J, with 14 bases between. The CDR3 coding sequence is TGTGCCAGCAGCTTGGGCGGGGCCGGTGATGAGCAGTTCTTC. This gives the protein CASSLGGAGDEQFF.